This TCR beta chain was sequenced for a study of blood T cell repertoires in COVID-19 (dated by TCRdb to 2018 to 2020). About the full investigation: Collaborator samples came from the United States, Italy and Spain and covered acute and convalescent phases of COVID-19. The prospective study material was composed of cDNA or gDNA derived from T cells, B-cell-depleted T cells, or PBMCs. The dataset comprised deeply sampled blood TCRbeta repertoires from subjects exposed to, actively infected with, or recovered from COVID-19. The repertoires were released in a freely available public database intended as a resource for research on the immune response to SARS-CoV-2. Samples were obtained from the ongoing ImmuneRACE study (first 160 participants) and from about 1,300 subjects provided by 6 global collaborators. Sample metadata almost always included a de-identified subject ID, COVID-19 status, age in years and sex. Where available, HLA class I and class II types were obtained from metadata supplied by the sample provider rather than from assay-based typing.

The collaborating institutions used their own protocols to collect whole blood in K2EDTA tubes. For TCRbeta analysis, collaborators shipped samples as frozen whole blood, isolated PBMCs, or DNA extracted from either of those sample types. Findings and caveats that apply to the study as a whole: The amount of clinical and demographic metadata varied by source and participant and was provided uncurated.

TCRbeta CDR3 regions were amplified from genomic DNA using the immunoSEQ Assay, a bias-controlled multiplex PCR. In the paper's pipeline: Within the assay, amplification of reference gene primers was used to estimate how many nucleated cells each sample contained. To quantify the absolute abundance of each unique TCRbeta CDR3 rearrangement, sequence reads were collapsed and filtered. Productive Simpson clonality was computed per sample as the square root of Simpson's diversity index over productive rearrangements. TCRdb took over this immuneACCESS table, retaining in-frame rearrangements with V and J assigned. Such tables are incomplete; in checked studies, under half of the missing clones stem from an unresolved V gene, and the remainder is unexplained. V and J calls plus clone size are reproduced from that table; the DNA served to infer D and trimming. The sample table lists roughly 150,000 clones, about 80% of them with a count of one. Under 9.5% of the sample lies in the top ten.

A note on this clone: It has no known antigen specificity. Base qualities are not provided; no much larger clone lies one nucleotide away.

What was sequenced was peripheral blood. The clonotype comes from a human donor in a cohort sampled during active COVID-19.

This receptor has the CDR3 CASMRETGANVLTF. The sequenced DNA is TGTGCCAGTATGCGGGAGACTGGGGCCAACGTCCTGACTTTC. The chain was built from TRBV19 and TRBJ2-6, with 7 bases aligning to TRBD2. V is trimmed back by 7 bases and J by 2 bases, and the junction contains 2 bases that no gene match accounts for. The CDR1 and CDR2 encoded by the germline V gene (reference sequence) are LNHDA and SQIVND. There are 14 amino acids in the CDR3, from cysteine to phenylalanine inclusive. Just the 42-base CDR3 DNA is kept, in frame starting at base 1.